This paragraph reports one TCR beta chain. Its target is not known. Each TRB cDNA library was prepared by 5' RACE (with UMI labels). TCRdb re-called the 5' RACE reads, yielding one record per CDR3 amino acid sequence without DNA. This sample carries about 23,000 distinct CDR3 sequences, with around 4% going to the ten biggest clones. This sample is part of a study of CXCR3-negative and CXCR3-positive naive CD8 T cells. CD8+ T cell subsets were each sorted in triplicate, 250,000 to 300,000 cells apiece. Study observations and caveats: Upon cryopreservation, CXCR3 expression partially decreased, and most assays used fresh PBMCs. Memory cells showed distinct TRBV-TRBJ patterns, while the two naive subsets matched. Diversity was high in both naive subsets and much lower in memory cells.

This CDR3 spans 12 amino acids. Germline loops: CDR1 SGHRS, CDR2 YFSETQ. Sample: naive CXCR3- CD8+ T cells from blood. The sample's subset: CD45RO-CCR7+CD27+CD95- naive CD8+ T cells lacking CXCR3 (TNR3-). The TCR comes from a human donor in good health. Some clones in this sample may be carry-over from other donors' samples. This chain links TRBV5-1 with TRBJ2-1. CDR3 protein: CASSLDSSEQFF.